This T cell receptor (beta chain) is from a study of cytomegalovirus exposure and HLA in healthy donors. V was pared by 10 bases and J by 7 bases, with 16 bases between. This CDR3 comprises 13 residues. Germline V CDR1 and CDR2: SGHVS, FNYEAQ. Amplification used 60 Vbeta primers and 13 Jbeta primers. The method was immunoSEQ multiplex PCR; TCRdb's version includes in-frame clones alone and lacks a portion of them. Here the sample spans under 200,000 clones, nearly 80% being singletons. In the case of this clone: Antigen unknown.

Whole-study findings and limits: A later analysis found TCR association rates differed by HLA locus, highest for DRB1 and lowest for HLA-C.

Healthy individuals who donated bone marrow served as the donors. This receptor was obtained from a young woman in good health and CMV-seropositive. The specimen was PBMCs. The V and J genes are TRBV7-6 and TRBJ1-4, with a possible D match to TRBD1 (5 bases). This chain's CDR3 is CATQRGSGEKLFF. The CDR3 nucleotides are TGTGCCACACAACGGGGGTCTGGTGAAAAACTGTTTTTT.